A selection of T cell receptor beta chains follows, all from one sample in a study of T cell responses to AZD1222 COVID-19 vaccine. Clones were sequenced by immunoSEQ multiplex PCR, and TCRdb holds only the in-frame ones, with some missing. The repertoire consists of about 140,000 clones, with 85% to 95% occurring once and the leading ten covering 3.6%. The source was peripheral blood, collected 28 days after the second AZD1222 dose. The receptors originated from an adult who received the AZD1222 COVID-19 vaccine. The CDR3 runs from the conserved cysteine through the conserved F or W. D genes are given only for firm matches. For some rows the clone size is stated as once, few or many, or as a class when expanded; others skip it.

cdr3_nt,cdr3_aa,d_call,j_call,clone_size,v_call
TGTGCCAGCAGCCGCACAGGGGGGGCTGGCTACACCTTC,CASSRTGGAGYTF,TRBD1,TRBJ1-2,-,TRBV11-1
TGCAGCGTCACTCTAGGGCGTCCTGATCACGAGCAGTACTTC,CSVTLGRPDHEQYF,-,TRBJ2-7,-,TRBV29-1
TGTGCCAGCAGCTTAGTTACACTGAGCTCCTACGAGCAGTACTTC,CASSLVTLSSYEQYF,-,TRBJ2-7,once,TRBV11-1
TGCGCCAGCAGCTTGGGGGTGGGCGAAGAGACCCAGTACTTC,CASSLGVGEETQYF,-,TRBJ2-5,-,TRBV5-1
TGTGCCAGCAGTGTGGAAACACTAAATGAAAAACTGTTTTTT,CASSVETLNEKLFF,-,TRBJ1-4,-,TRBV2
TGTGCCAGCAGCTTGTTCTACACAGATACGCAGTATTTT,CASSLFYTDTQYF,-,TRBJ2-3,-,TRBV5-8
TGTGCCAGCAGCTTCAACACCGCTGGAAACACCATATATTTT,CASSFNTAGNTIYF,-,TRBJ1-3,-,TRBV5-6
TGTGCCAGCAGTTTGTGGGATCGTGGCTACACCTTC,CASSLWDRGYTF,-,TRBJ1-2,-,TRBV6-2/TRBV6-3
TGTGCCAGCAGTCTCAGGAATGAGCAGTTCTTC,CASSLRNEQFF,-,TRBJ2-1,once,TRBV28
TGTGCCAGCAGACCCCTCGACAGCTTCAATCAGCCCCAGCATTTT,CASRPLDSFNQPQHF,-,TRBJ1-5,-,TRBV28
TGTGCCAGCAGCCTTAGGACAGGGGATCGCTACGAGCAGTACTTC,CASSLRTGDRYEQYF,TRBD1,TRBJ2-7,-,TRBV5-5
TGTGCCAGCAGCGCCGGGACAGGGCGAGAAAAACTGTTTTTT,CASSAGTGREKLFF,TRBD1,TRBJ1-4,-,TRBV9
TGTGCCAGCACCATCTCGGTAGACTATGGCTACACCTTC,CASTISVDYGYTF,-,TRBJ1-2,once,TRBV6-5
TGTGCCAGCAGGAAGGGCTCCTCCTATAATTCACCCCTCCACTTT,CASRKGSSYNSPLHF,-,TRBJ1-6,-,TRBV6-5
TGTGCCAGCAGCCAAGATCGGGGGCTTTTAAGTCAGCCCCAGCATTTT,CASSQDRGLLSQPQHF,-,TRBJ1-5,-,TRBV3-1/TRBV3-2
TGTGCCAGCAGCGTAGTCGGGGGTAACACTGAAGCTTTCTTT,CASSVVGGNTEAFF,-,TRBJ1-1,-,TRBV9
TGTGCCAGCAGCCCCACGCCAGGGGCGCATACGCAGTATTTT,CASSPTPGAHTQYF,-,TRBJ2-3,-,TRBV11-3
TGTGCCAGCAGCTTACCGATACGGACCGTGGGAGAGACCCAGTACTTC,CASSLPIRTVGETQYF,-,TRBJ2-5,-,TRBV7-9
TGCGCCAGCAGCGTCGGCCTTAATGAAAAACTGTTTTTT,CASSVGLNEKLFF,-,TRBJ1-4,-,TRBV5-1
TGCGCCAGCCGAGGGGGGGGCCGGAACACTGAAGCTTTCTTT,CASRGGGRNTEAFF,-,TRBJ1-1,-,TRBV10-2
TGTGCCACCGGGGGGGGCAGACGCGAAGCTTTCTTT,CATGGGRREAFF,-,TRBJ1-1,-,TRBV2
TGTGCCAGCAGCCTTACAGGGGGGGAGCAGTACTTC,CASSLTGGEQYF,TRBD1,TRBJ2-7,-,TRBV27
TGCGCCAGCAGCCGCCTTCGGGACAGGGCCACTTCTAACTATGGCTACACCTTC,CASSRLRDRATSNYGYTF,TRBD1,TRBJ1-2,-,TRBV4-1
TGTGCCAGCAGCTTGACAGGGCTTGGCTATGGCTACACCTTC,CASSLTGLGYGYTF,-,TRBJ1-2,-,TRBV5-8
TGTGCCAGCAGCGCCCTCTTGGGCAGGGGGAATCAGCCCCAGCATTTT,CASSALLGRGNQPQHF,TRBD1,TRBJ1-5,-,TRBV2
TGCGCCAATACAGACAGATCTAGCACAGATACGCAGTATTTT,CANTDRSSTDTQYF,-,TRBJ2-3,-,TRBV23-1
TGTGCCAGCAGCCCGGCTGGGGGGGGGCTGTATTTT,CASSPAGGGLYF,-,TRBJ2-3,-,TRBV5-4
TGTGCCAGCAGTCAGATAGCGGGAGAAATCCACGAGCAGTACTTC,CASSQIAGEIHEQYF,TRBD2,TRBJ2-7,-,TRBV7-6
TGTGCCAGCAGCTTCTCCGGGACAGGTTTGGACGAGCAGTACTTC,CASSFSGTGLDEQYF,TRBD1,TRBJ2-7,-,TRBV11-2
TGTGCCAGCAGCCCGGGACTAGCGAGGGGAGATACGCAGTATTTT,CASSPGLARGDTQYF,TRBD2,TRBJ2-3,-,TRBV9
TGTGCCAGCTCAGCCGGGTCTAACTATGGCTACACCTTC,CASSAGSNYGYTF,-,TRBJ1-2,-,TRBV18
TGTGCCAGCAGCAAAAACCCTTTCCCAGGCTTTATACAGGCTTTCTTT,CASSKNPFPGFIQAFF,-,TRBJ1-1,-,TRBV21-1
TGTGCCAGCAGTTACTCGATTACAGCGGGACACAATGAGCAGTTCTTC,CASSYSITAGHNEQFF,TRBD2,TRBJ2-1,-,TRBV6-5
TGCAGCGTTGTTCTCCGGGACAGGGGTATCTATCCCACCTTC,CSVVLRDRGIYPTF,TRBD1,TRBJ1-2,-,TRBV29-1
TGTGCAAGTCGCTCAACCGGGACTAGCCTCTACGAGCAGTACTTC,CASRSTGTSLYEQYF,-,TRBJ2-7,once,TRBV12-2
TGTGCCAGCAGCTTAACAGGGTTGCGCAATCAGCCCCAGCATTTT,CASSLTGLRNQPQHF,-,TRBJ1-5,-,TRBV7-9
TGCGCCAGCAGGCTCGGGGGGTTTGGCTCTGAAGCTTTCTTT,CASRLGGFGSEAFF,-,TRBJ1-1,-,TRBV4-1
TGCGCCAGCAGCTTACCGGGACTAGCGGGAGCCTACGAGCAGTACTTC,CASSLPGLAGAYEQYF,TRBD2,TRBJ2-7,-,TRBV5-1
TGTGCCAGCTCACCACGACAGGGGGCCTATGGCTACACCTTC,CASSPRQGAYGYTF,TRBD1,TRBJ1-2,once,TRBV18
TGTGCCAGCAGCCATGGCAGCGGAGATACGCAGTATTTT,CASSHGSGDTQYF,-,TRBJ2-3,-,TRBV5-6
TGTGCCAGCACCGGGCCCTACACTGAAGCTTTCTTT,CASTGPYTEAFF,-,TRBJ1-1,once,TRBV12-3/TRBV12-4
TGTGCCAGCAGCTTAGCGGGGACTAGCCCGACCGGGGAGCTGTTTTTT,CASSLAGTSPTGELFF,TRBD2,TRBJ2-2,-,TRBV7-6
TGTGCCAGCAGCTCCAGACGGGGAGCTTTCTTT,CASSSRRGAFF,-,TRBJ1-1,few,TRBV28
TGTGCCAGCAGTTCTCCGGGGACAGGGGGAATGGATGAAGCTTTCTTT,CASSSPGTGGMDEAFF,TRBD1,TRBJ1-1,-,TRBV28
TGTGCCAGCAGCTTAGTAACGAGGACTGTCAGCTCTGGAAACACCATATATTTT,CASSLVTRTVSSGNTIYF,-,TRBJ1-3,-,TRBV7-2
TGTGCCTGGAGTCCAGGCATAGGGATCAATGAAAAACTGTTTTTT,CAWSPGIGINEKLFF,-,TRBJ1-4,-,TRBV30
TGTGCCAGCAGTGACAGGGAAAGCTCTGGGGCCAACGTCCTGACTTTC,CASSDRESSGANVLTF,TRBD1,TRBJ2-6,-,TRBV27
TGCGCCAGCAGCTCACGGATGGGTAGTGATACAGATACGCAGTATTTT,CASSSRMGSDTDTQYF,-,TRBJ2-3,-,TRBV4-3
TGTGCCAGCAGCTTCCTGGGACAGTCCACCGGGGAGCTGTTTTTT,CASSFLGQSTGELFF,TRBD1,TRBJ2-2,-,TRBV7-2
TGTGCCAGCAGCTTAGATCTGGGGGGCACTGAAGCTTTCTTT,CASSLDLGGTEAFF,-,TRBJ1-1,-,TRBV11-2
TGTGCCAGCAGTTCCCCTAGGGGCTCTGGGGCCAACGTCCTGACTTTC,CASSSPRGSGANVLTF,-,TRBJ2-6,-,TRBV27
TGTGCCAGCAGCTGGGGATGGGACGGGGAGCTGTTTTTT,CASSWGWDGELFF,-,TRBJ2-2,-,TRBV7-2
TGCGCCAGCAGTCGGGGAGAGCAGTACTTC,CASSRGEQYF,-,TRBJ2-7,-,TRBV23-1